This T cell receptor beta chain was sequenced for a study of blood T cell repertoires in COVID-19. Clones were read by immunoSEQ multiplex PCR, and TCRdb kept only the in-frame ones, dropping some. The sample lists roughly 390,000 clones, over 75% occurring once. The germline V gene has CDR1 SQVTM and CDR2 ANQGSEA. The length of the CDR3 is 14 residues. The ends lost 2 bases at V and 3 bases at J; junction bases unmatched: 4. Sample: peripheral blood. This TCR came from a woman younger than 45 with COVID-19, enrolled during active disease. The J gene is TRBJ2-7, the V gene TRBV29-1; 10 nucleotides match TRBD2. CDR3 in DNA: TGCAGCGTTGAATTAGCGGGAGGCCTCTACGAGCAGTACTTC. This encodes CSVELAGGLYEQYF.